Listed below are T cell receptor beta chains from one sample, sequenced in a study of CD8 T cells in Susac syndrome. TCRdb processed the immunoSEQ multiplex PCR reads anew with MiXCR; each CDR3 protein has one entry. This table has under 550,000 distinct CDR3 sequences, more than 80% appearing once. Source material: CD8+ T cells from PBMCs. These receptors were collected from a human donor with multiple sclerosis. Both conserved end residues are part of each CDR3. D genes are given only for firm matches. Size is stated for part of the rows, as once, few or many counts, or as a class when the clone is expanded.

>-|TRBV3-1|-|TRBJ2-1
TGTGCCAGCAGCCAAGATGGGGGTTCCTACAATGAGCAGTTCTTC
CASSQDGGSYNEQFF
>-|TRBV19|-|TRBJ2-3
TGTGCCAGTAGCCCGAGCGCCTTGGGGTCAGATACGCAGTATTTT
CASSPSALGSDTQYF
>-|TRBV4-1|-|TRBJ2-1
TGCTCCAGCAGCCCGGGGACCAATGAGCAGTTCTTC
CSSSPGTNEQFF
>-|TRBV5-4|-|TRBJ2-7
TGTGCCAGCAGCTTGGTCGACGGCTCGGATCTGTACTTC
CASSLVDGSDLYF
>-|TRBV7-2|TRBD1|TRBJ1-2
TGTGCCAGCAGCTTATTCGGTTGGGACAGGGACTATGGCTACACCTTC
CASSLFGWDRDYGYTF
>-|TRBV27|-|TRBJ2-1
TGTGCCAGCAGTTTACGACGGAGCTACAATGAGCAGTTCTTC
CASSLRRSYNEQFF
>-|TRBV27|-|TRBJ2-1
TGTGCCAGCAGCTTATCAATAGGGTCTGGGGTTGGGAATGAGCAGTTCTTC
CASSLSIGSGVGNEQFF
>once|TRBV7-9|TRBD1|TRBJ1-1
TGTGCCAGCAGCACGGACAGGGTGAACACTGAAGCTTTCTTT
CASSTDRVNTEAFF
>-|TRBV19|TRBD2|TRBJ2-1
TGTGCCAGTAGTATGGGCGGGAGCTCCTACAATGAGCAGTTCTTC
CASSMGGSSYNEQFF
>-|TRBV5-1|TRBD1|TRBJ1-1
TGCGCCAGCAGCTGGACAGGGGGAGACTACGACCCGCGGACCATGAACACTGAAGCTTTCTTT
CASSWTGGDYDPRTMNTEAFF
>-|TRBV4-1|-|TRBJ1-1
TGCGCCAGCAGCCAAGAGGGAGTAGGGACTGAAGCTTTCTTT
CASSQEGVGTEAFF
>-|TRBV30|TRBD2|TRBJ2-5
TGTGCCTGGAGGGCGGCGGGAGTTTTTTCCGAGACCCAGTACTTC
CAWRAAGVFSETQYF
>-|TRBV4-1|-|TRBJ1-1
TGCGCCAGCAGCCAAGATCTTACAGCCGAAGCTTTCTTT
CASSQDLTAEAFF
>-|TRBV3-1|TRBD2|TRBJ2-1
TGTGCCAGCAGCCAAGAGCCAGCGGGAGGGTTGTACAATGAGCAGTTCTTC
CASSQEPAGGLYNEQFF
>-|TRBV4-1|-|TRBJ1-1
TGCGCCAGCAGCCAAGACATTGAAGCTTTCTTT
CASSQDIEAFF
>-|TRBV5-1|-|TRBJ2-1
TGCGCCAGCAGCTGGGAACTAGCTAATGAGCAGTTCTTC
CASSWELANEQFF
>-|TRBV6-1|TRBD2|TRBJ2-7
TGTGCCAGCACCCTTCTCGGGGGGGGCACCTACGAGCAGTACTTC
CASTLLGGGTYEQYF
>-|TRBV6-5|TRBD2|TRBJ2-5
TGTGCCAGCAGTTGGGGGGATCCGGGACTATCTCTAGAGACCCAGTACTTC
CASSWGDPGLSLETQYF
>-|TRBV14|TRBD1|TRBJ1-3
TGTGCCAGCAGCCAAGTAGGGGGCGCTTCTGGAAACACCATATATTTT
CASSQVGGASGNTIYF
>-|TRBV20-1|-|TRBJ1-6
TGCAGTGCCCCGGATTGGGAGGATAATTCACCCCTCCACTTT
CSAPDWEDNSPLHF
>-|TRBV30|-|TRBJ1-1
TGTGCCTGGAGTGGGGCTATGGACCGATGGAACACTGAAGCTTTCTTT
CAWSGAMDRWNTEAFF
>-|TRBV14|-|TRBJ2-7
TGTGCCAGCAGCCACCTGGGACGGAACTACGAGCAGTACTTC
CASSHLGRNYEQYF
>-|TRBV2|-|TRBJ2-7
TGTGCCCTCAGGCAGGGGTTATCCTACGAGCAGTACTTC
CALRQGLSYEQYF
>-|TRBV7-7|TRBD1|TRBJ2-5
TGTGCTAGCAGCTTGGACAGGGGAGAGACCCAGTACTTC
CASSLDRGETQYF
>-|TRBV30|-|TRBJ1-4
TGTGCCTGGAGTGTAGGGGAGTGGGAAAAACTGTTTTTT
CAWSVGEWEKLFF
>-|TRBV7-9|-|TRBJ2-7
TGTGCCAGCAGCTTAGTGGGGGGGCGGGAGCCCTACGAGCAGTACTTC
CASSLVGGREPYEQYF
>-|TRBV12-3/TRBV12-4|-|TRBJ2-7
TGTGCCAGCAGTCCCCTTGGGGGGGGCCCTCGGAACGAGCAGTACTTC
CASSPLGGGPRNEQYF
>-|TRBV27|-|TRBJ2-7
TGTGCCAGCAGTTATCTGCCGGGACCCGGCTACGAGCAGTACTTC
CASSYLPGPGYEQYF
>-|TRBV7-6|TRBD2|TRBJ2-7
TGTGCCAGCAGCCATTCCATACTGACTAGCGGGAGGGTAGACGAGCAGTACTTC
CASSHSILTSGRVDEQYF
>-|TRBV4-1|-|TRBJ1-2
TGCGCCAGCAGCCAAGAACCCGGGACAAGAAAAGATGGCTACACCTTC
CASSQEPGTRKDGYTF
>-|TRBV27|TRBD1|TRBJ1-4
TGTGCCAGCAGTTCCACAGGGGGCACAAGGGCAACTAATGAAAAACTGTTTTTT
CASSSTGGTRATNEKLFF
>few|TRBV4-2|-|TRBJ2-4
TGTGCCAGCAGCCCTGAACAGGGTGCAAACATTCAGTACTTC
CASSPEQGANIQYF
>-|TRBV5-6|-|TRBJ1-2
TGTGCCAGCAGCTTGACTGCCAGCTATGGCTACACCTTC
CASSLTASYGYTF
>-|TRBV10-3|-|TRBJ2-1
TGTGCCATCACTCGGGACAATGAGCAGTTCTTC
CAITRDNEQFF
>-|TRBV5-4|-|TRBJ2-1
TGTGCCAGCTCGACCGGACAGACCTACTACAATGAGCAGTTCTTC
CASSTGQTYYNEQFF